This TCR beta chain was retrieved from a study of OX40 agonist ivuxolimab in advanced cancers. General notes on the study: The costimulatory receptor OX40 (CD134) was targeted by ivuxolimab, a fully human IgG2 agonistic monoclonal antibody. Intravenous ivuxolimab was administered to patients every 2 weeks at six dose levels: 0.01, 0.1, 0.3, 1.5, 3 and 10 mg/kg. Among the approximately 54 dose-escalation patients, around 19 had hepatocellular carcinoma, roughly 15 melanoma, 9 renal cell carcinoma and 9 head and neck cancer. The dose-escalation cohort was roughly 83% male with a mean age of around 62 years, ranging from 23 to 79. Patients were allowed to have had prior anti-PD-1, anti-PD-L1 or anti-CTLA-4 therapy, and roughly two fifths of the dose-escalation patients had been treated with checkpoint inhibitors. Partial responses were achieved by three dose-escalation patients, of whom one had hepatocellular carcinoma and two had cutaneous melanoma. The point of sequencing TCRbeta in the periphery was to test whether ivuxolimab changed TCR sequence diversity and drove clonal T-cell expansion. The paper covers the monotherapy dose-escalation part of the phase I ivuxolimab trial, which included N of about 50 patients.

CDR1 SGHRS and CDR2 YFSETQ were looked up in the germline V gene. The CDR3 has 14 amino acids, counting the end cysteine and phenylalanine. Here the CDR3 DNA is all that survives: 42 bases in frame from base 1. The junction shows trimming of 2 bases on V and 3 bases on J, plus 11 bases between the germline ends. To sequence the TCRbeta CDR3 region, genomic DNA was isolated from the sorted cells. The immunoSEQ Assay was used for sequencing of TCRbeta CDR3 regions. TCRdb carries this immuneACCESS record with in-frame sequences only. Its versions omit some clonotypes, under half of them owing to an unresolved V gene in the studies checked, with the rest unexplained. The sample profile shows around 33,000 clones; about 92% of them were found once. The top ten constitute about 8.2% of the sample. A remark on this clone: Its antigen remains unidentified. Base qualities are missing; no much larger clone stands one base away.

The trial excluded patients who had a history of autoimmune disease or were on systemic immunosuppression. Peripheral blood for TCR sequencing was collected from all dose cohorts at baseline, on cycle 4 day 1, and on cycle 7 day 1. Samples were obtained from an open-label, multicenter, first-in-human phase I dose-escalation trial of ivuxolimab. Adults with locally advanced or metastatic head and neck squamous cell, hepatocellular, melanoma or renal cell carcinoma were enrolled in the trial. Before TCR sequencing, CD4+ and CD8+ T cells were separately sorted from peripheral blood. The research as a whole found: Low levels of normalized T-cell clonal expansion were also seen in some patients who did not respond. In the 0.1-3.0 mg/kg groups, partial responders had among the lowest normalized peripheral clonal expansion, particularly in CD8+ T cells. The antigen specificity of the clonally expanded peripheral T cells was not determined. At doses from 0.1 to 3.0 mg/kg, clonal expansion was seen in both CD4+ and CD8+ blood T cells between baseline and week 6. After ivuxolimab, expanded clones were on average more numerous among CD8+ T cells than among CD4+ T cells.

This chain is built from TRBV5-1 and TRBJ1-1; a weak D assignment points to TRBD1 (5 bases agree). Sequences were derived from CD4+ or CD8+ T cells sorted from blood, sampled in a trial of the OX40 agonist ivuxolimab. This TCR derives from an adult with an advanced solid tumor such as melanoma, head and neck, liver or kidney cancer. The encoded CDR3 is CASSFKGDDTEAFF. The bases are TGCGCCAGCAGCTTTAAAGGGGACGACACTGAAGCTTTCTTT.